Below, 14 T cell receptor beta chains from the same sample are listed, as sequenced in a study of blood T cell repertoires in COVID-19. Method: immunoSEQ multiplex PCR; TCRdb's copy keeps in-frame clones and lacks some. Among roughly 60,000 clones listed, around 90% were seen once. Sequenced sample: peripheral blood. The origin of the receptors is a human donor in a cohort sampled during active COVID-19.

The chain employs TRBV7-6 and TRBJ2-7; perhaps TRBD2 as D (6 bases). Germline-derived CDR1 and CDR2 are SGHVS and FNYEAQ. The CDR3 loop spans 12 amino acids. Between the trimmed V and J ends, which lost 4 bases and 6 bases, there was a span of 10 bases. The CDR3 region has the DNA TGTGCCAGCAGCTCCCGGGAGAGCGAGCAGTACTTC. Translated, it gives CASSSRESEQYF.

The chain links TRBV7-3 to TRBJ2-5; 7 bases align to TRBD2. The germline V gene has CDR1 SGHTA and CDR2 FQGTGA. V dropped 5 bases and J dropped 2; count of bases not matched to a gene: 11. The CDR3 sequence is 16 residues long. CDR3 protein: CASSPFPAGVQETQYF. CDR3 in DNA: TGTGCCAGCAGCCCCTTCCCGGCGGGAGTGCAAGAGACCCAGTACTTC.

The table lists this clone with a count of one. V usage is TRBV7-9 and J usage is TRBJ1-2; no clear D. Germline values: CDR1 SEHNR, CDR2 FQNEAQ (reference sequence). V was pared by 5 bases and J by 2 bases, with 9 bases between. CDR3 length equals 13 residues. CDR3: CASSGNGNYGYTF. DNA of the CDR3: TGTGCCAGCAGCGGTAACGGGAACTATGGCTACACCTTC.

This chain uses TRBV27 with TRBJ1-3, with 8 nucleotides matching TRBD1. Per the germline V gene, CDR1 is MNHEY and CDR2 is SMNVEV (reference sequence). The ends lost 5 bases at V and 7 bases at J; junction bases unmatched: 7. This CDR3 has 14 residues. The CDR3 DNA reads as TGTGCCAGCAGTCCCGACAGGGGAATGAACACCATATATTTT. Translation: CASSPDRGMNTIYF.

The CDR3 protein is CASSYFSGRALEQYF. CDR3 coding DNA: TGTGCCAGCAGTTACTTCAGCGGGAGGGCCCTCGAGCAGTACTTC. The chain is built from TRBV6-5 and TRBJ2-7, with 10 positions matching TRBD2. The V gene's germline CDR1 is MNHEY and CDR2 SVGAGI. Germline trimming cut 1 base from V and 6 bases from J; bases unmatched to any gene: 6. The CDR3 runs to 15 residues.

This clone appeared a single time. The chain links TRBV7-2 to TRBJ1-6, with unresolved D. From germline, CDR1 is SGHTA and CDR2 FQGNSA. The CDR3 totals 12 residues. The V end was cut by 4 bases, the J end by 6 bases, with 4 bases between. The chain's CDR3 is CASSSLNSPLHF. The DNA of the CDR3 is TGTGCCAGCAGCTCCCTTAATTCACCCCTCCACTTT.

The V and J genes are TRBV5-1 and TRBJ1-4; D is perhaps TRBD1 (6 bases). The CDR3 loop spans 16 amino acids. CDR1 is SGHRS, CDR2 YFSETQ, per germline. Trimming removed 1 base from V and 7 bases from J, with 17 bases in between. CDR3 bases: TGCGCCAGCAGCTTGAGGGGGGGCCCCCGGGGTGAAAAACTGTTTTTT. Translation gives CASSLRGGPRGEKLFF.

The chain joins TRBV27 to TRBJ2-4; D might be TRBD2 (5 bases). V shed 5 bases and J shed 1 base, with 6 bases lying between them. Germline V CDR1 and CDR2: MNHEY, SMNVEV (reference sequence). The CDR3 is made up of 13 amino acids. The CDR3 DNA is TGTGCCAGCAGTAGAGGGGCCAAAAACATTCAGTACTTC. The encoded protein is CASSRGAKNIQYF.

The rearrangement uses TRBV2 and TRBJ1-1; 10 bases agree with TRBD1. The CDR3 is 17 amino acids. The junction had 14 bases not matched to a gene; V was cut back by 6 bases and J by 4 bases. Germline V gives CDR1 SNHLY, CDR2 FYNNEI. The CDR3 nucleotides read TGTGCCAGCAGGAGGGACAGGGGAGTTTGGGGGGGCACTGAAGCTTTCTTT. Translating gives CASRRDRGVWGGTEAFF.

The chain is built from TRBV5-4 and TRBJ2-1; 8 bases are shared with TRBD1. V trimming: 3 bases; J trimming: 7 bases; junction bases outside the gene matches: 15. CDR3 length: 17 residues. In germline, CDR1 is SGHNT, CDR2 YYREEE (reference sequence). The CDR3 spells CASSSSAQGARMNEQFF. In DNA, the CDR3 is TGTGCCAGCAGCTCATCCGCCCAGGGGGCGCGAATGAATGAGCAGTTCTTC. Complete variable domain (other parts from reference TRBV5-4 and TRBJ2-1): ETGVTQSPTHLIKTRGQQVTLRCSSQSGHNTVSWYQQALGQGPQFIFQYYREEENGRGNFPPRFSGLQFPNYSSELNVNALELDDSALYLCASSSSAQGARMNEQFFGPGTRLTVL.

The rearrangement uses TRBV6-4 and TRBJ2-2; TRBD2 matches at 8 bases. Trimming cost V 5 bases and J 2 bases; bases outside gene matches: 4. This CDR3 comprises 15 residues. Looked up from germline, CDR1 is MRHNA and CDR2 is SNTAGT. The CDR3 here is CASSPLAGNTGELFF. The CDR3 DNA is TGTGCCAGCAGTCCTCTAGCGGGCAACACCGGGGAGCTGTTTTTT.

The CDR3 DNA sequence: TGTGCCAGCAGCCAAGGAGGACTGGGGGCGCCTGAAAAACTGTTTTTT. Translating it yields CASSQGGLGAPEKLFF. The chain employs TRBV3-1 (or the pseudogene TRBV3-2) and TRBJ1-4, with D perhaps TRBD1 (6 bases). Germline V lookup: CDR1 LGHDT, CDR2 YNNKEL (reference sequence). Trimming removed 1 base at V and 7 bases at J, with 16 bases between. The CDR3 spans 16 residues.

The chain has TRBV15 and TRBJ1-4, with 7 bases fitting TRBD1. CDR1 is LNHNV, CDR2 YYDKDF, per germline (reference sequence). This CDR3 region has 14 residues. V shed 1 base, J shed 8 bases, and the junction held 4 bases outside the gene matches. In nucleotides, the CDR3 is TGTGCCACCAGCAGAGTCCGGACAGGAGAAAAACTGTTTTTT. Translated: CATSRVRTGEKLFF.

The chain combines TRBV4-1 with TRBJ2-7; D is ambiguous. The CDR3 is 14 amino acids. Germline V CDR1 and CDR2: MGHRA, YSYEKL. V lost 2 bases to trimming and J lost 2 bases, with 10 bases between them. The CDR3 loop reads CASSQLRSTYEQYF. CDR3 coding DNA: TGCGCCAGCAGCCAACTGAGATCCACCTACGAGCAGTACTTC.